This entry is about one T cell receptor beta chain. Its antigen is unknown. Base qualities were left out, and no much larger clone turns up one base away. TCRbeta CDR3 regions were amplified from genomic DNA using the immunoSEQ Assay, a bias-controlled multiplex PCR. The source study handled its data this way. Nucleated cell counts per sample were estimated from amplification of reference gene primers within the assay. To quantify the absolute abundance of each unique TCRbeta CDR3 rearrangement, sequence reads were collapsed and filtered. Productive Simpson clonality was computed per sample as the square root of Simpson's diversity index over productive rearrangements. TCRdb provides this immuneACCESS table in a form limited to in-frame rearrangements. Some clones are lacking; in checked studies, under half of them reflect an unresolved V gene, and why the rest are absent is not known. V, J and clone size derive from that table, while D and trimming were established from the DNA sequence. The table for this sample lists about 160,000 clones; 70% to 85% of them were counted only once. The leading ten clones occupy around 7% of the sample.

V lost 7 bases and J lost 5 bases, and the count of bases not matched to a germline gene is 14. The germline V gene yields SNHLY for CDR1 and FYNNEI for CDR2. The CDR3 sequence holds 16 residues, the cysteine and phenylalanine included. Only the CDR3 DNA is retained, 48 bases long and in frame from the first base. The data were obtained in a study of blood T cell repertoires in COVID-19 (dated by TCRdb to about 2020). Looking at the study overall: Collaborator samples came from the United States, Italy and Spain and covered acute and convalescent phases of COVID-19. The prospective study material was composed of cDNA or gDNA derived from T cells, B-cell-depleted T cells, or PBMCs. Subjects who had been exposed to COVID-19, were actively infected with it, or had recovered from it provided the deeply sampled blood TCRbeta repertoires that made up the dataset. The repertoires were released in a freely available public database intended as a resource for research on the immune response to SARS-CoV-2. The samples were drawn from two sources: the first 160 participants of the ongoing ImmuneRACE study, and 1,000 to 1,500 subjects contributed by 6 global collaborators. A de-identified subject ID, COVID-19 status, age in years and sex were almost always included in the sample metadata. Where available, HLA class I and class II types were taken from metadata supplied by the sample provider and were not determined by assay-based typing.

One collaborating source in Seattle enrolled patients while the patients were actively infected and followed the patients over time throughout the course of disease. Collaborating institutions collected whole blood in K2EDTA tubes following their own protocols. Collaborator samples were shipped for TCRbeta analysis as frozen whole blood, isolated PBMCs, or DNA extracted from either sample type. Results the study describes overall, beyond this receptor: The amount of clinical and demographic metadata varied by source and participant and was provided uncurated.

The clonotype originates from an older man with COVID-19, enrolled during active disease. Sequences were obtained from peripheral blood. The sequence joins TRBV2 to TRBJ1-1; TRBD1 fits 9 bases in the junction. Here the CDR3 is given as CASTTNPGQGWTEAFF. The DNA is as follows: TGTGCCAGCACCACGAACCCGGGACAGGGATGGACTGAAGCTTTCTTT.